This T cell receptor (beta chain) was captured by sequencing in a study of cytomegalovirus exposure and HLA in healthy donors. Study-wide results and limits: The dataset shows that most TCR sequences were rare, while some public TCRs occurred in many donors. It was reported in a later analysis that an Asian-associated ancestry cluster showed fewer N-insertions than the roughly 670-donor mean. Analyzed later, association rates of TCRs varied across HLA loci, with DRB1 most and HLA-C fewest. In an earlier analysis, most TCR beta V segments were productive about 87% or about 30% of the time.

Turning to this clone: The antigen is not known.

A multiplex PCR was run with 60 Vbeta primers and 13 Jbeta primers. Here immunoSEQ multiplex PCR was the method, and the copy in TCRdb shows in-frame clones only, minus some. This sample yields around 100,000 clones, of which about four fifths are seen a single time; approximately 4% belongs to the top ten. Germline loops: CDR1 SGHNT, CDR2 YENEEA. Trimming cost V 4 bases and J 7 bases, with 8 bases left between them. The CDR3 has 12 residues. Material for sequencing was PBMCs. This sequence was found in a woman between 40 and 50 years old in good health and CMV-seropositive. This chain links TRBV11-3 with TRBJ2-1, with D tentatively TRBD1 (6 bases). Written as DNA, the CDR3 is TGTGCCAGCAGCTACAGGGTTAATGAGCAGTTCTTC. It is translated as CASSYRVNEQFF.